This T cell receptor (beta chain) was identified in a study of blood T cells in healthy people across ages. Study outcomes and limitations: Long-lived and aged donors differed, with more naive CD4+ cells and higher diversity in the long-lived.

Trimming left V 8 bases short and J 13 bases short, with 14 bases between. The CDR3 contains 10 residues. CDR1 and CDR2 from the germline V gene are ENHRY and SYGVKD. This clonotype was counted only a few times. Its antigen is currently unknown. PBMCs were isolated at a quantity of at least 6.5 million per sample. Using a J-beta primer mix together with a sample-barcoded 5' primer, a second PCR was run for about 6 to 11 cycles. Every individual sample yielded 2.5 million or more paired-end reads (each containing CDR3). Each CDR3 protein is one row after TCRdb ran MiXCR on the 5' RACE reads. Of about 1.5 million distinct CDR3 sequences listed, approximately 42% are singletons.

Sample: blood. This rearrangement joins TRBV10-3 to TRBJ1-1; maybe TRBD1 (5 bases). The receptor was isolated from a woman between 18 and 29 years old in good health. The CDR3 reads CAIDPTVIFF. CDR3 bases: TGTGCCATCGATCCGACAGTGATTTTCTTT.